The following is a T cell receptor (beta chain) sequence with its context. Its antigen is unknown. These data originate in a study of OX40 agonist ivuxolimab in advanced cancers. The study's findings and limits: Clones of CD4+ and CD8+ blood T cells grew by week 6 at doses of 0.1 to 3.0 mg/kg.

Sequencing used immunoSEQ multiplex PCR; TCRdb keeps in-frame clones, though not all of them. The sample holds around 67,000 clones; approximately 89% are singletons and the top ten take roughly 2.4%. This TCR derives from an adult with an advanced solid tumor such as melanoma, head and neck, liver or kidney cancer. This specimen consisted of CD4+ or CD8+ T cells sorted from blood, obtained in a trial of the OX40 agonist ivuxolimab.

CDR3 in amino acids: CASSIRAYGYTF. CDR3 in DNA: TGTGCCAGTAGTATAAGGGCCTATGGCTACACCTTC. V usage is TRBV19 and J usage is TRBJ1-2; D remains unclear. CDR3 size: 12 residues. V was trimmed by 2 bases and J by 4 bases, leaving 5 bases between them. CDR1 is LNHDA, CDR2 SQIVND, per germline (reference sequence).